This T cell receptor (beta chain) was observed in a study of vaccination and CD4 T cells after COVID-19. Study overall: The convalescents, six males and four females, included two who were Hispanic. The post-COVID samples were taken a median roughly 96 days after diagnosis, anywhere from 35 to 161. The authors gave control cultures a CEFX pool, an HIV-1 Nef pool, or no peptide.

As to this clonotype: Its antigen is not known.

Treatment described: roughly 11-day PBMC culture with coronavirus spike peptide pools or control peptides (ViraFEST assay). With the Oncomine TCR Beta short-read assay, DNA from cultured CD4+ T cells was sequenced. Using its own MiXCR run on the PCR reads, TCRdb lists one record per CDR3 protein. The sample includes some 19,000 distinct CDR3 sequences, around half seen only once; the top ten take 4% to 4.5%. The sample consisted of CD4+ T cells from blood, cultured in vitro. The sequence derives from a human donor who had recovered from COVID-19.

CDR3 sequence: CASSTGTTGELFF. CDR3 DNA sequence: TGTGCCAGCAGCACCGGGACAACCGGGGAGCTGTTTTTT. J is TRBJ2-2 and V is TRBV11-3; perhaps TRBD1 as D (6 bases). Germline V CDR1 and CDR2: SGHNT, YENEEA. CDR3 length: 13 amino acids. V lost 5 bases, J lost 5 bases, and 9 bases lay in between. Combining the CDR3 with reference TRBV11-3 and TRBJ2-2 gives the whole variable domain EAGVVQSPRYKIIEKKQPVAFWCNPISGHNTLYWYLQNLGQGPELLIRYENEEAVDDSQLPKDRFSAERLKGVDSTLKIQPAELGDSAVYLCASSTGTTGELFFGEGSRLTVL.